Listed below are T cell receptor beta chains from one sample, sequenced in a study of metastatic and nonmetastatic thyroid tumors. TCRdb reprocessed the PCR reads using MiXCR. The sample yields under 50,000 clones, about 30% seen once. Sequencing used blood. These receptors all stem from a male donor with papillary thyroid cancer or a benign thyroid nodule (not recorded which). Some clones in this sample may be carry-over from other donors' samples. Both conserved end residues are part of each CDR3. D genes are given only for firm matches. Clone sizes are given selectively: once, few, many, or a class where the clone is expanded.

TRBJ2-3 13 - TRBV7-9 - TGTGCCAGCAGCTTAGCGGGGGATGATACGCAGTATTTT CASSLAGDDTQYF
TRBJ2-7 14 - TRBV28 few TGTGCCAGCAGCTCACCGATGCCCAGCTACGAGCAGTACTTC CASSSPMPSYEQYF
TRBJ2-1 15 TRBD2 TRBV6-1 many TGTGCCAGCAGCCATCAACTAGCGGGAGGGGGTGAGCAGTTCTTC CASSHQLAGGGEQFF
TRBJ2-7 12 - TRBV29-1 - TGCAGCGTCCCGGCAGGCGGTCTCGATCAGTACTTC CSVPAGGLDQYF
TRBJ2-2 13 - TRBV11-2 - TGTGCCAGCAGCTTAGAAAGCGCCGGGGAGCTGTTTTTT CASSLESAGELFF
TRBJ2-1 14 - TRBV6-1 few TGTGCCAGCACCCTCGGGTCCTCCTACAATGAGCAGTTCTTC CASTLGSSYNEQFF
TRBJ2-1 14 TRBD2 TRBV19 few TGTGCCAGTAGTATAGGCGGGAGTTTCTATGAGCAGTTCTTC CASSIGGSFYEQFF
TRBJ1-2 14 - TRBV6-1 - TGTGCCAGCAGTACACCACAGGGAAACTATGGCTACACCTTC CASSTPQGNYGYTF
TRBJ2-6 19 TRBD1 TRBV6-2/TRBV6-3 few TGTGCCAGCAGGTATACCCGAGGACAGGGTAACTCTGGGGCCAACGTCCTGACTTTC CASRYTRGQGNSGANVLTF
TRBJ1-1 15 TRBD1 TRBV7-6 - TGTGCCAGCAGCCCGACAGGGGGGGAGAACACTGAAGCTTTCTTT CASSPTGGENTEAFF
TRBJ2-3 15 TRBD2 TRBV27 many TGTGCCAGCAGTTCCTTAGCGGGTCTCACAGATACGCAGTATTTT CASSSLAGLTDTQYF
TRBJ1-5 12 - TRBV6-5 medium-sized TGTGCCAGCAGTTACCCAGATCGGCCCCAGCATTTT CASSYPDRPQHF
TRBJ2-1 15 TRBD1 TRBV6-1 many TGTGCCAGCAGGGAACAGGGGGCGAAAATAAATGAGCAGTTCTTC CASREQGAKINEQFF
TRBJ1-1 14 TRBD1 TRBV6-4 few TGTGCCAGCAGTCCAGGGGGAGAGGACACTGAAGCTTTCTTT CASSPGGEDTEAFF
TRBJ1-6 15 - TRBV28 medium-sized TGTGCCAGCAGTTTCCACAGGGCATATAATTCACCCCTCCACTTT CASSFHRAYNSPLHF
TRBJ2-7 15 - TRBV4-3 - TGCGCCAGCAGCCAATACTCAAGCAGCTCCTACGAGCAGTACTTC CASSQYSSSSYEQYF
TRBJ1-2 14 TRBD1 TRBV28 many TGTGCCAGCAGCCAAGGGGGCCGGGACTATGGCTACACCTTC CASSQGGRDYGYTF
TRBJ1-5 14 TRBD1 TRBV6-1 few TGTGCCAGCAGTGGACAGGGAAACAATCAGCCCCAGCATTTT CASSGQGNNQPQHF
TRBJ2-7 13 - TRBV3-1 many TGTGCCAGCAGCCAAAACAGGGACTACGAGCAGTACTTC CASSQNRDYEQYF
TRBJ2-7 13 - TRBV27 few TGTGCCAGCAGTTTAGGGTTTTCCTACGAGCAGTACTTC CASSLGFSYEQYF
TRBJ2-1 18 TRBD2 TRBV11-1 once TGTGCCAGCAGCTTAGCGGGGACTAGCGGTAGGGGATACAATGAGCAGTTCTTC CASSLAGTSGRGYNEQFF
TRBJ2-6 15 - TRBV27 few TGTGCCAGTAGTTGGACAGCCTCAAGGGCCAACGTCCTGACTTTC CASSWTASRANVLTF
TRBJ2-5 16 - TRBV3-1 many TGTGCCAGCAGCCAAGTACTTCCCCAGTACCAAGAGACCCAGTACTTC CASSQVLPQYQETQYF
TRBJ1-5 12 - TRBV24-1 few TGTGCCACCAGTGACGGTTATCAGCCCCAGCATTTT CATSDGYQPQHF
TRBJ2-5 14 - TRBV3-1 - TGCGCCAGCAGCCTAGAACAACGTCCGGAGACCCAGTACTTC CASSLEQRPETQYF
TRBJ1-1 15 TRBD1 TRBV6-1 few TGTGCCAGCAGTGAAGCAACAGGGGGGACCGCTGAATCTTTCTTT CASSEATGGTAESFF